Each of the 6 T cell receptor beta chains below was sequenced from the same sample in a study of shared clonotypes between healthy human individuals. The method was immunoSEQ multiplex PCR; TCRdb's version includes in-frame clones alone and lacks a portion of them. Among about 1,500,000 clones, 95% to 97% were seen once, and the ten largest hold about 1%. The sample was naive CD4+ T cells sorted from blood. The subset is: CD45RA+ positively selected. The receptors originated from a man aged 25 to 40 in good health.

The rearrangement links TRBV7-2 to TRBJ2-7; TRBD1 aligns across 10 bases. The CDR3 runs to 16 residues. In germline, CDR1 is SGHTA, CDR2 FQGNSA. V dropped 2 bases and J dropped 2; count of bases not matched to a gene: 6. The chain's CDR3 is CASSLRSGQGAYEQYF. CDR3 DNA: TGTGCCAGCAGCTTACGATCCGGACAGGGGGCCTACGAGCAGTACTTC.

The chain carries TRBV5-1 and TRBJ2-3, with a weak D call TRBD2 (6 bases). The germline V gene encodes CDR1 SGHRS and CDR2 YFSETQ. V was cut by 0 bases and J by 3 bases, with 14 bases left in between. The CDR3 extends over 16 amino acids. In DNA, the CDR3 is TGCGCCAGCAGCTTGGTATCGGGAGAAGGTACAGATACGCAGTATTTT. Translated: CASSLVSGEGTDTQYF.

The CDR3 bases are TGTGCCAGCTCACCACCGATGGGCAATGAGCAGTTCTTC. This codes for CASSPPMGNEQFF. V gene TRBV18 combines with J gene TRBJ2-1; no definite D call. The CDR3 is 13 amino acids. The germline CDR1 and CDR2 sequences are KGHSH and LQKENI. Between the trimmed V and J ends, which lost 0 bases and 6 bases, there was a span of 6 bases.

V usage is TRBV11-2 and J usage is TRBJ2-2; 8 bases line up with TRBD1. The CDR3 is made up of 17 amino acids. Looked up from germline, CDR1 is SGHAT and CDR2 is FQNNGV. Trimming removed 4 bases from V and 5 bases from J; junction bases left unmatched: 12. Here the CDR3 reads CASSSNRTGRKTGELFF. DNA for the CDR3: TGTGCCAGCAGCTCAAACAGGACAGGGAGGAAAACCGGGGAGCTGTTTTTT.

The genes are TRBV10-1 and TRBJ2-3, with 11 nucleotides matching TRBD1. The CDR3 has 16 amino acids. J lost 2 bases, V lost 6 bases, and 7 bases had no gene match. Germline V gene sequence: CDR1 WNHNN, CDR2 SYGVQD (reference sequence). The CDR3 spells CASRAGTGGSTDTQYF. The CDR3 nucleotides are TGCGCCAGCAGAGCCGGGACAGGGGGTTCCACAGATACGCAGTATTTT.

This chain uses TRBV7-2 with TRBJ1-5; no clear D gene. Deletions cut 5 bases from V and 2 bases from J, with 10 bases between. Germline CDR1 and CDR2: SGHTA and FQGNSA. This CDR3 comprises 14 residues. CDR3 sequence reads: CASSERVGNQPQHF. The CDR3 bases are TGTGCCAGCAGCGAAAGGGTCGGCAATCAGCCCCAGCATTTT.